This T cell receptor beta chain was retrieved from a study of T-cell reconstitution after alpha-beta-depleted transplantation in children (dated by TCRdb to 2015 to 2016). About the full investigation: Using TCR repertoire profiling, the study followed T-cell immune reconstitution in a quantitative way in children after TCRalphabeta/CD19-depleted allogeneic hematopoietic cell transplantation.

The CDR1 and CDR2 encoded by the germline V gene are SGHVS and FQNEAQ. V loses 3 bases at its end and J loses 1 base; junction bases beyond the gene matches: 2. Its CDR3 holds 14 amino acids, cysteine through phenylalanine. Only the CDR3 DNA stays, 42 bases, in frame from base 1. This clonotype was observed many times. Its specific antigen is unknown. Base qualities are not provided; no much larger clone lies one nucleotide away. Library method: PCR. For sequencing, an Illumina HiSeq 2500 was employed. Molecular barcoding was employed in the preparation of TCR libraries, with unique molecular identifiers being used to normalize TCRbeta repertoire quantification. The public reads were run again by TCRdb, first through fastp at Q25 and then through MiXCR, and only productive beta chains were kept. Rows matching on CDR3 protein sequence are summarized as one entry with the most common DNA and genes. For this sample there are around 410,000 distinct CDR3 sequences; roughly a tenth appear just once. The biggest ten clones account for roughly 6% of the sample.

The sample was PBMCs from the stem cell graft donor, taken from the stem cell graft. The rearrangement joined TRBV7-8 to TRBJ2-5, with 7 middle bases fitting TRBD1. The receptor comes from a human donor who donated a stem cell graft to a child with acute myeloid leukemia. The CDR3 in this case is CASSLRTGQETQYF. The DNA sequence follows: TGTGCCAGCAGCTTGAGGACAGGCCAAGAGACCCAGTACTTC.